The next 23 T cell receptor beta chains were all read from a single sample in a study of cytomegalovirus exposure and HLA in healthy donors. Sequencing used immunoSEQ multiplex PCR; TCRdb keeps in-frame clones, though not all of them. The sample has about 110,000 clones, nearly 97% seen once. Sequencing used PBMCs. Source of these receptors: a woman aged 18-30 years in good health and CMV-seronegative.

This chain uses TRBV5-6 with TRBJ2-5; perhaps TRBD1 as D (5 bases). This CDR3 contains 15 residues. In germline, CDR1 is SGHDT, CDR2 YYEEEE. The germline V and J ends were trimmed by 0 bases and 2 bases, with 11 bases remaining between them. The CDR3 nucleotides are TGTGCCAGCAGCTTGGTAATTACAGGACAAGAGACCCAGTACTTC. Residues: CASSLVITGQETQYF. Looking up the rest from reference TRBV5-6 and TRBJ2-5 gives the full variable domain: DAGVTQSPTHLIKTRGQQVTLRCSPKSGHDTVSWYQQALGQGPQFIFQYYEEEERQRGNFPDRFSGHQFPNYSSELNVNALLLGDSALYLCASSLVITGQETQYFGPGTRLLVL.

The chain has TRBV28 and TRBJ2-3; 10 bases agree with TRBD2. The CDR3 is made up of 17 amino acids. V lost 2 bases to trimming and J lost 7 bases; unmatched junction nucleotides: 12. Per germline, CDR1 MDHEN and CDR2 SYDVKM. CDR3 coding DNA: TGTGCCAGCAGTTTAGGTCTAGCGGGGGAACCGTTAAATACGCAGTATTTT. This gives the protein CASSLGLAGEPLNTQYF.

V gene TRBV27 combines with J gene TRBJ2-1; TRBD1 might be the D (6 bases). CDR3 size: 13 residues. The germline CDR1 and CDR2 sequences are MNHEY and SMNVEV (reference sequence). Trimming removed 10 bases from V and 3 bases from J, with 13 bases in between. CDR3: CAIHPDSYNEQFF. The CDR3 nucleotides read TGTGCCATCCACCCGGACAGCTACAATGAGCAGTTCTTC.

This clone was observed once. The DNA for the CDR3 is TGTGCCAGCAGCTTAGCTCCAGGGGAGGGAAAAAGCAATCAGCCCCAGCATTTT. It specifies CASSLAPGEGKSNQPQHF. V and J are TRBV7-8 and TRBJ1-5; a weak D match, TRBD1 (6 bases). CDR1 is SGHVS and CDR2 is FQNEAQ in the germline V gene. V was pared by 0 bases and J by 1 base, with 16 bases between. There are 18 residues in the CDR3.

CDR3 region: CASSFWNTEAFF. The CDR3, as DNA: TGTGCCAGCAGCTTCTGGAACACTGAAGCTTTCTTT. The V and J genes are TRBV11-3 and TRBJ1-1; D gene uncertain. Germline values: CDR1 SGHNT, CDR2 YENEEA. This CDR3 has 12 residues. Between the trimmed V and J ends, which lost 3 bases and 1 base, there was a span of 3 bases.

The CDR3: CASRNIDSLETQYF. The CDR3 region has the DNA TGTGCCAGCAGGAACATCGACAGTTTGGAGACCCAGTACTTC. The V gene is TRBV27, the J gene TRBJ2-5, with a possible D match to TRBD1 (5 bases). V shed 6 bases and J shed 5 bases, with 16 bases lying between them. Germline V gene data show CDR1 as MNHEY and CDR2 as SMNVEV (reference sequence). This CDR3 is built from 14 residues.

V and J are TRBV5-1 and TRBJ2-7, with D possibly TRBD1 on 6 matching bases. This CDR3 is 14 amino acids long. Trimming left V 4 bases short and J 3 bases short, with 14 bases between. CDR1 SGHRS and CDR2 YFSETQ come from the germline V gene. The CDR3 DNA is TGCGCCAGCAGCCTAACCGGGACACTCTACGAGCAGTACTTC. Its protein is CASSLTGTLYEQYF. Full variable domain (remainder filled in from reference TRBV5-1 and TRBJ2-7): KAGVTQTPRYLIKTRGQQVTLSCSPISGHRSVSWYQQTPGQGLQFLFEYFSETQRNKGNFPGRFSGRQFSNSRSEMNVSTLELGDSALYLCASSLTGTLYEQYFGPGTRLTVT.

This sequence joins TRBV4-3 and TRBJ2-1; TRBD2 aligns across 9 bases. Germline V gene data show CDR1 as LGHNA and CDR2 as YSLEER. With 0 bases clipped from V and 6 bases from J, the junction kept 9 bases outside the gene matches. This CDR3 contains 17 residues. The CDR3 sequence: CASSQEPQRGAANEQFF. Here the CDR3 DNA reads TGCGCCAGCAGCCAAGAGCCTCAGCGGGGGGCCGCCAATGAGCAGTTCTTC.

The chain recombines TRBV10-3 with TRBJ1-6; D not resolved. Trimming stripped 6 bases from V and 0 bases from J, with 12 bases between. Per germline, CDR1 ENHRY and CDR2 SYGVKD. The CDR3 contains 16 residues. The CDR3 sequence is CAISGVQSSYNSPLHF. The CDR3 nucleotides read TGTGCCATCAGCGGGGTTCAGAGCTCCTATAATTCACCCCTCCACTTT.

This clone was recorded only once. The genes are TRBV27 and TRBJ2-3; D remains ambiguous. CDR1 is MNHEY, CDR2 SMNVEV, per germline (reference sequence). There are 14 residues in the CDR3. Trimming removed 1 base at V and 0 bases at J, with 5 bases between. The CDR3 is CASSLYMSTDTQYF. The CDR3 coding sequence is TGTGCCAGCAGTTTATACATGAGCACAGATACGCAGTATTTT.

V is TRBV27 and J is TRBJ1-6; TRBD1 matches 9 bases. Per germline, CDR1 MNHEY and CDR2 SMNVEV (reference sequence). The CDR3 has 17 residues. J gave up 6 bases and V 4 bases, and 10 bases lay outside the gene matches. The chain's CDR3 is CASSSRSRDRVNSPLHF. The CDR3 region has the DNA TGTGCCAGCAGTTCGCGGTCCCGGGACAGGGTTAATTCACCCCTCCACTTT.

The rearrangement joins TRBV18 to TRBJ2-3; the D gene is possibly TRBD2 (6 bases). The length of the CDR3 is 17 residues. The ends were cut back, 3 bases at V and 2 bases at J, with 18 bases in the middle. Germline lookup yields CDR1 KGHSH and CDR2 LQKENI. The CDR3 DNA reads as TGTGCCAGCTCACCCACAACTAGCAAGTTGGACACAGATACGCAGTATTTT. Translating gives CASSPTTSKLDTDTQYF.

The V and J genes are TRBV6-5 and TRBJ1-3, with D perhaps matching TRBD1 (6 bases). Germline values: CDR1 MNHEY, CDR2 SVGAGI. V was shortened by 9 bases and J by 0 bases, with 15 bases between the two germline ends. The CDR3 is 15 residues long. The DNA for the CDR3 is TGTGCCAGTCTCTCCAGGGGTCCCTCTGGAAACACCATATATTTT. Protein: CASLSRGPSGNTIYF.

The V call is TRBV5-1, the J call TRBJ1-6; D gene ambiguous. Germline loops: CDR1 SGHRS, CDR2 YFSETQ. Trimming cost V 7 bases and J 9 bases, with 23 bases left between them. The CDR3 is made up of 16 amino acids. The CDR3 DNA reads TGCGCCAGCTCCCTAGGCCGTGTAAATCCAAGTTCACCCCTCCACTTT. Amino acids: CASSLGRVNPSSPLHF.

This clone was recorded once. The chain has TRBV6-6 and TRBJ2-7; 9 nucleotides match TRBD1. Trimming at V came to 2 bases and at J to 3 bases, leaving 8 bases not matched to a gene. Germline V CDR1 and CDR2: MNHNY, SVGAGI (reference sequence). The CDR3 length is 16 residues. For the CDR3, the DNA is TGTGCCAGCAGTTACCCGCCGACAGGGGGTAACTACGAGCAGTACTTC. It codes for CASSYPPTGGNYEQYF.

V and J are TRBV7-9 and TRBJ2-1; 7 bases map to TRBD1. With 1 base clipped from V and 6 bases from J, the junction kept 6 bases outside the gene matches. Germline CDR1 SEHNR, CDR2 FQNEAQ (reference sequence). The CDR3 covers 15 residues. CDR3 sequence (DNA): TGTGCCAGCAGCTTAGGGGAGACAGGGACCAATGAGCAGTTCTTC. Its protein product is CASSLGETGTNEQFF.

The chain has TRBV6-5 and TRBJ2-2; 8 bases line up with TRBD1. CDR1 is MNHEY, CDR2 SVGAGI, per germline. V was pared by 5 bases and J by 2 bases, with 1 base of the junction left unmatched. The CDR3 runs 14 residues. The CDR3 DNA reads as TGTGCCAGCAGTCAGGGGGCAAACACCGGGGAGCTGTTTTTT. It yields the protein CASSQGANTGELFF.

The rearrangement joins TRBV2 to TRBJ2-5; 8 positions agree with TRBD2. Unmatched junction bases numbered 7, after V lost 4 bases and J lost 3 bases. Germline CDR1 and CDR2: SNHLY and FYNNEI. The CDR3 has 15 residues. This CDR3 is CASSGLGGGKETQYF. As DNA, the CDR3 is TGTGCCAGCAGTGGCCTAGGCGGGGGGAAAGAGACCCAGTACTTC.

The V and J genes are TRBV5-5 and TRBJ2-2, with a tentative D call TRBD1 (5 bases). V was clipped by 4 bases and J by 6 bases, with 10 bases between them. The CDR3 runs to 13 residues. CDR1 SGHKS and CDR2 YYEKEE come from the germline V gene (reference sequence). The CDR3 DNA sequence: TGTGCCAGCAGCCTCCAGGGCCCCGGGGAGCTGTTTTTT. It is translated as CASSLQGPGELFF.

The chain recombines TRBV5-1 with TRBJ2-7; 14 bases agree with TRBD2. Germline CDR1 is SGHRS and CDR2 is YFSETQ. The CDR3 totals 14 residues. Germline trimming cut 7 bases from V and 2 bases from J; bases unmatched to any gene: 2. The CDR3 nucleotides read TGCGCCAGCGGGACTAGCGGGGGTGCCTACGAGCAGTACTTC. It codes for CASGTSGGAYEQYF.

The chain's CDR3 is CASSQAGGGGGGTGELFF. The CDR3 region has the DNA TGTGCCAGCAGCCAGGCGGGCGGCGGGGGGGGCGGTACCGGGGAGCTGTTTTTT. The gene calls are TRBV4-2 and TRBJ2-2, with 9 positions matching TRBD2. The CDR3 extends over 18 amino acids. Germline V gene data show CDR1 as LGHNA and CDR2 as YNFKEQ. The junction had 13 bases not matched to a gene; V was cut back by 3 bases and J by 5 bases.

There are a few counts of this clone. The V and J genes are TRBV2 and TRBJ1-1; D is ambiguous. Trimming pared 6 bases from V and 1 base from J, leaving 9 bases between. Germline CDR1 reads SNHLY; CDR2 reads FYNNEI. The CDR3 extends over 13 amino acids. The CDR3 is CASRQTKNTEAFF. CDR3 nucleotides: TGTGCCAGCAGACAGACCAAGAACACTGAAGCTTTCTTT.

This clone was observed a single time. The rearrangement links TRBV27 to TRBJ1-2; no firm D call. The V and J ends lost 3 bases and 4 bases respectively, with 12 bases between them. Germline lookup yields CDR1 MNHEY and CDR2 SMNVEV (reference sequence). The length of the CDR3 is 14 residues. The CDR3 coding sequence is TGTGCCAGCAGTTTGTACGGGAATTTCTATGGCTACACCTTC. Its protein product is CASSLYGNFYGYTF.